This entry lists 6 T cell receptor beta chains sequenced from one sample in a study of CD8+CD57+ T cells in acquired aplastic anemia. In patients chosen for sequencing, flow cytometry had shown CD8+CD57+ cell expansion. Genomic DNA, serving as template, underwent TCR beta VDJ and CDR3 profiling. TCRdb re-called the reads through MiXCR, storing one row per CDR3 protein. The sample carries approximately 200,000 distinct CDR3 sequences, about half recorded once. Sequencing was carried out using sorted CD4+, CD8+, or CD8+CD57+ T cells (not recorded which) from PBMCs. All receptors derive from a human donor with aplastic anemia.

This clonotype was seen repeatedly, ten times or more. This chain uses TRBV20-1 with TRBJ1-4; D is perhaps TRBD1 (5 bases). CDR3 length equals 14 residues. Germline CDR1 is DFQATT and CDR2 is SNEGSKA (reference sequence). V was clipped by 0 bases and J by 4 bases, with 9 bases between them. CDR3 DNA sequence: TGCAGTGCTAGAGATGGGGGGAATAATGAAAAACTGTTTTTT. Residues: CSARDGGNNEKLFF.

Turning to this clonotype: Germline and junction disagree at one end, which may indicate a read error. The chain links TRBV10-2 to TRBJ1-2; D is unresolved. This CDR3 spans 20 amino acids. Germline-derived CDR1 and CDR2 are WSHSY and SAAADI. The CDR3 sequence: CASRPPVYRRNTGENFGYTF. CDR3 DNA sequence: TGCGCCAGCAGGCCCCCGGTTTATAGGCGAAACACCGGGGAGAACTTTGGCTACACCTTC.

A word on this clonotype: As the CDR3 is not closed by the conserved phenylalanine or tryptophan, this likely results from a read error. CDR3 in amino acids: CASSLGQGAYEQYL. DNA of the CDR3: TGTGCCAGTAGTCTCGGACAGGGGGCCTACGAGCAGTACCTC. The chain links TRBV19 to TRBJ2-7; 10 bases line up with TRBD1. The CDR3 is made up of 14 amino acids. Germline CDR1 and CDR2: LNHDA and SQIVND (reference sequence). After removal of 5 bases from V and 2 bases from J, the junction contained 3 bases not matched to a gene.

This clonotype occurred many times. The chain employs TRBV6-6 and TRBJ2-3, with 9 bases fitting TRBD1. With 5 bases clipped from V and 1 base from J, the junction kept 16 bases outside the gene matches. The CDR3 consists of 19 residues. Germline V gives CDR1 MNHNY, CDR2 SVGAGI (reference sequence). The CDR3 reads CASSPRGDREVSRTDTQYF. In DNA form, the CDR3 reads TGTGCCAGCAGTCCTAGGGGGGACAGGGAGGTCTCGCGCACAGATACGCAGTATTTT.

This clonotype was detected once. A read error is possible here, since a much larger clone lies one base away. CDR3 amino acids: CAFGGTGGSGGYIF. The DNA for the CDR3 is TGTGCCTTTGGGGGGACAGGGGGATCAGGGGGCTACATCTTC. V gene TRBV30 combines with J gene TRBJ1-2; TRBD1 aligns across 11 bases. The germline V gene encodes CDR1 GTSNPN and CDR2 SVGIG (reference sequence). This CDR3 comprises 14 residues.

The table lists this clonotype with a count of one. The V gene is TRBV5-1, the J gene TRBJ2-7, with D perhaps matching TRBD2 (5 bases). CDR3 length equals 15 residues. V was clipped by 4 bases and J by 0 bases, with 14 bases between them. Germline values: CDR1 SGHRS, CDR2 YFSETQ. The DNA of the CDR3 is TGCGCCAGCAGCCGGCTCACTGGGAGCTCCTACGAGCAGTACTTC. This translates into CASSRLTGSSYEQYF.